One sample yielded the 16 T cell receptor beta chains listed below, sequenced in a study of T cells after yellow fever vaccination. TCRdb re-called the 5' RACE reads through MiXCR, storing one row per CDR3 protein. The repertoire includes tens of thousands of distinct CDR3 sequences, 7.4% of them detected once, and 30% to 45% sits in the top ten. This specimen was CD8+ T cells sorted from PBMCs, taken 15 days after the yellow fever booster vaccination. These receptors all stem from a young man who received the YFV17D yellow fever vaccine.

This clonotype has a count of ten or more. One junction end disagrees with the germline gene, perhaps due to a read error. This chain connects TRBV11-2 to TRBJ2-1; 7 bases are shared with TRBD1. The CDR3 is 16 amino acids. Germline CDR1 is SGHAT and CDR2 is FQNNGV. Here the CDR3 reads CASSLDRVGRGNEQFF. DNA for the CDR3: TGTGCCAGCAGCCTAGACAGGGTGGGGAGAGGGAATGAGCAGTTCTTC.

This clonotype was counted ten times or more. The chain couples TRBV5-1 to TRBJ1-5; D remains ambiguous. CDR3 length: 15 residues. Germline-derived CDR1 and CDR2 are SGHRS and YFSETQ. V lost 0 bases and J 0 bases, leaving 7 bases between the germline ends. Here the CDR3 DNA reads TGCGCCAGCAGCTTGGTCGGGGATAGCAATCAGCCCCAGCATTTT. This encodes CASSLVGDSNQPQHF. Drawing the rest from reference TRBV5-1 and TRBJ1-5, the complete variable domain is KAGVTQTPRYLIKTRGQQVTLSCSPISGHRSVSWYQQTPGQGLQFLFEYFSETQRNKGNFPGRFSGRQFSNSRSEMNVSTLELGDSALYLCASSLVGDSNQPQHFGDGTRLSIL.

This clonotype was observed at least ten times. This rearrangement joins TRBV19 to TRBJ2-7, with 9 bases that match TRBD1. Losses at the gene ends were 7 bases for V and 2 bases for J; bases not matched to a gene: 6. Germline V CDR1 and CDR2: LNHDA, SQIVND (reference sequence). The CDR3 runs to 14 residues. The CDR3, as DNA: TGTGCCAGTACCCCGGGACAGGGACCCTACGAGCAGTACTTC. The encoded protein is CASTPGQGPYEQYF.

As concerns this clonotype: Compared with germline, one end of the junction differs, possibly owing to a read error. The rearrangement links TRBV20-1 to TRBJ2-2, with a possible D match to TRBD2 (6 bases). CDR1 and CDR2 (germline): DFQATT, SNEGSKA (reference sequence). This CDR3 has 16 amino acids. The CDR3 protein is CCARGWRDSDTGELFF. In nucleotides, the CDR3 is TGCTGTGCTAGAGGGTGGCGGGATTCGGACACCGGGGAGCTGTTTTTT.

As to this clonotype: This clone may be a read error of a much larger clone one base away. Lacking the conserved final phenylalanine or tryptophan, this CDR3 likely reflects a read error. The chain has TRBV2 and TRBJ2-5; 9 bases match TRBD2. CDR1 is SNHLY and CDR2 is FYNNEI in the germline V gene. The CDR3 is 16 amino acids. V was pared by 8 bases and J by 2 bases, with 12 bases of the junction left unmatched. The CDR3: CASSEVLAGPQETQYY. CDR3 sequence (DNA): TGTGCCAGCTCTGAGGTCCTAGCGGGGCCTCAAGAGACCCAGTACTAC.

This clonotype was counted between two and nine times. The chain links TRBV6-1 to TRBJ2-2; D uncertain. Germline CDR1 MNHNS, CDR2 SASEGT. Trimming stripped 3 bases from V and 6 bases from J, with 8 bases between. CDR3 length equals 13 residues. CDR3 DNA: TGTGCCAGCAGTGAGTCGCCACCCGGGGAGCTGTTTTTT. This sequence encodes CASSESPPGELFF.

This clonotype came up many times. V and J are TRBV6-5 and TRBJ2-1; 13 bases fit TRBD2. The length of the CDR3 is 16 residues. Germline trimming cut 5 bases from V and 7 bases from J; bases unmatched to any gene: 8. Germline CDR1 reads MNHEY; CDR2 reads SVGAGI. The CDR3, as DNA: TGTGCCAGCAGTCCACCGCTGACTAGCGGGAGGAATGAGCAGTTCTTC. Its protein is CASSPPLTSGRNEQFF.

This clonotype was seen many times. The chain combines TRBV7-9 with TRBJ2-1, with unresolved D. The CDR3 consists of 13 residues. Germline values: CDR1 SEHNR, CDR2 FQNEAQ (reference sequence). Deletions cut 1 base from V and 9 bases from J, with 10 bases between. CDR3 in DNA: TGTGCCAGCAGCTTAGGAGCGCGCGCTGAGCAGTTCTTC. This gives the protein CASSLGARAEQFF. Based on the CDR3 plus reference TRBV7-9 and TRBJ2-1, the full variable domain is DTGVSQNPRHKITKRGQNVTFRCDPISEHNRLYWYRQTLGQGPEFLTYFQNEAQLEKSRLLSDRFSAERPKGSFSTLEIQRTEQGDSAMYLCASSLGARAEQFFGPGTRLTVL.

This clonotype appeared many times. V is TRBV12-3 or TRBV12-4 and J is TRBJ2-5, with a tentative D call TRBD2 (6 bases). Trimming pared 0 bases from V and 5 bases from J, leaving 10 bases between. The CDR3 is 14 residues long. The CDR3 bases are TGTGCCAGCAGTTTAGCTTCTCTAGCGGAGACCCAGTACTTC. It is translated as CASSLASLAETQYF.

This clonotype was seen at least ten times. The chain couples TRBV23-1 to TRBJ2-5; TRBD2 might be the D (5 bases). TRBV23-1 is an ORF, and what it does is uncertain. V lost 0 bases to trimming and J lost 3 bases, with 11 bases between them. The CDR3 is 15 residues long. DNA of the CDR3: TGCGCCAGCAGTCAATCGAAACGGGAAAAAGAGACCCAGTACTTC. This gives the protein CASSQSKREKETQYF.

This CDR3 is CSARDYGTEGTDTQYF. CDR3 DNA sequence: TGCAGTGCTAGAGATTATGGGACGGAAGGCACAGATACGCAGTATTTT. This rearrangement joins TRBV20-1 to TRBJ2-3; D is tentatively TRBD1 or TRBD2 (5 bases each). The CDR3 covers 16 residues. The germline CDR1 and CDR2 sequences are DFQATT and SNEGSKA (reference sequence). V was trimmed by 0 bases and J by 1 base, leaving 14 bases between them.

At least ten counts were recorded for this clonotype. The rearrangement links TRBV12-3 or TRBV12-4 to TRBJ2-7, with 8 positions matching TRBD1. Trimming removed 4 bases from V and 2 bases from J; junction bases left unmatched: 1. The CDR3 runs to 13 residues. The CDR3 region is CASSWGQAYEQYF. Written as DNA, the CDR3 is TGTGCCAGCAGTTGGGGACAGGCCTACGAGCAGTACTTC.

This clonotype was counted a single time. A much larger clone lies a single base off, so this may be a read error. The V call is TRBV11-1, the J call TRBJ2-1; D ambiguous. The germline CDR1 and CDR2 sequences are SGHAT and FQDESV (reference sequence). V gave up 3 bases and J gave up 0 bases, with 18 bases separating them. There are 18 residues in the CDR3. CDR3 amino acids: CASSFSPTRTSSYNEQFF. In DNA form, the CDR3 reads TGTGCCAGCAGCTTCAGCCCGACACGGACCAGCTCCTACAATGAGCAGTTCTTC.

This clonotype was counted many times. This chain connects TRBV29-1 to TRBJ1-1; the D is unclear. Trimming shortened V by 7 bases and J by 6 bases, and 15 bases separated the two germline ends. The V gene's germline CDR1 is SQVTM and CDR2 ANQGSEA. This CDR3 region has 12 residues. CDR3 residues: CSAREVWAEAFF. The CDR3 DNA follows: TGCAGCGCTCGGGAGGTGTGGGCTGAAGCTTTCTTT.

In this sample, this clonotype turned up many times. CDR3 residues: CASSPGRFYEQYF. CDR3 DNA sequence: TGTGCCAGCAGCCCCGGGAGGTTCTACGAGCAGTACTTC. The chain has TRBV11-2 and TRBJ2-7; 7 bases are a match to TRBD2. The germline CDR1 and CDR2 sequences are SGHAT and FQNNGV. The CDR3 spans 13 residues. The V gene end was trimmed by 5 bases and the J gene end by 3 bases; junction bases not matched to a gene: 4.

A remark on this clonotype: Mismatch with germline at one junction end may stem from a read error. This chain uses TRBV12-3 or TRBV12-4 with TRBJ2-7, with D possibly TRBD1 on 7 matching bases. The CDR3 loop spans 19 amino acids. CDR3: CACSLLGRSYLAGGYEQYF. The CDR3 region has the DNA TGTGCCTGCAGTTTGCTGGGGAGGTCTTATTTGGCAGGGGGCTACGAGCAGTACTTC.